This T cell receptor (beta chain) was documented in a study of T cell responses to AZD1222 COVID-19 vaccine. Findings and limits, study-wide: None of the repertoires were sampled until the peak T cell response had passed. Just five or six AZD1222 recipients were seropositive at baseline. Vaccine-related CD4 TCRs covered spike, predominating at 160-218 and 743-854. Nearly half of the spike-specific TCRs reportedly recognize variant regions that carry no mutations.

A word on this clone: Its specificity is unknown.

Generated by immunoSEQ multiplex PCR, the TCRdb table keeps only in-frame clones and is missing some. The table shows 200,000 to 250,000 clones, with around 94% occurring only once. The trim removed 4 bases at V and 0 bases at J, leaving 9 bases unmatched. The CDR3 has 18 amino acids. Germline CDR1 and CDR2: MGHRA and YSYEKL. Sequencing used peripheral blood, obtained 28 days after the second dose of the MenACWY control vaccine. This chain connects TRBV4-1 to TRBJ2-5, with TRBD2 identical over 12 bases. The sequence was obtained from an adult who received the MenACWY meningococcal vaccine as a control. The CDR3 is CASSPLAGGPFDQETQYF. For the CDR3, the DNA is TGCGCCAGCAGCCCTCTAGCGGGGGGGCCTTTTGACCAAGAGACCCAGTACTTC.